Listed here are 2 T cell receptor beta chains from one sample, sequenced in a study of blood T cell repertoires in COVID-19. This table comes from immunoSEQ multiplex PCR, and its TCRdb copy is limited to in-frame clones, with some not included. In the table there are hundreds of thousands of clones, 85% to 90% of which are singletons. Sequenced input: peripheral blood. Every receptor here comes from a young woman with acute or convalescent COVID-19.

The chain combines TRBV27 with TRBJ1-2, with D possibly TRBD1 on 6 matching bases. The CDR3 extends over 15 amino acids. Trimming removed 4 bases from V and 2 bases from J, with 14 bases in between. CDR1 is MNHEY and CDR2 is SMNVEV in the germline V gene (reference sequence). The CDR3: CASSSQGTGNYGYTF. CDR3 sequence (DNA): TGTGCCAGCAGTTCCCAAGGCACAGGGAACTATGGCTACACCTTC.

This chain uses TRBV19 with TRBJ1-5; D ambiguous. The CDR3 covers 15 residues. V was cut by 8 bases and J by 0 bases, with 14 bases left in between. The germline V gene has CDR1 LNHDA and CDR2 SQIVND (reference sequence). Here the CDR3 DNA reads TGTGCCAGTTCGCAGGCCACATATAGCAATCAGCCCCAGCATTTT. Its translation: CASSQATYSNQPQHF.